These T cell receptor beta chains were read from a single sample in a study of T cells after yellow fever vaccination. TCRdb processed the 5' RACE reads anew with MiXCR; each CDR3 protein has one entry. The table has 200,000 to 250,000 distinct CDR3 sequences, approximately 3% seen once. The source material was CD4+ T cells sorted from PBMCs, sampled 10 days after the yellow fever booster vaccination. The receptors here all came from a man aged 18 to 29 who received the YFV17D yellow fever vaccine. Both conserved end residues are part of each CDR3. Each record gives: J gene, CDR3 length, clone size, D gene, V gene, CDR3 DNA, CDR3 protein. D genes are given only for firm matches. Expanded clones are given a class, and other clones once, few, many or no size at all.

J gene: TRBJ2-3
CDR3 length: 11
clone size: many
D gene: -
V gene: TRBV14
CDR3 DNA: TGTGCCAGCAGGCGGGACAGACGGCAGTATTTT
CDR3 protein: CASRRDRRQYF

J gene: TRBJ2-2
CDR3 length: 13
clone size: few
D gene: -
V gene: TRBV3-1
CDR3 DNA: TGTGCCAGCAGCCGGACAGTGACCGGGGAGCTGTTTTTT
CDR3 protein: CASSRTVTGELFF

J gene: TRBJ2-4
CDR3 length: 16
clone size: many
D gene: -
V gene: TRBV12-3/TRBV12-4
CDR3 DNA: TGTGCCAGCAGTTACAACAGGGAGGGGGCCCAAAACATTCAGTACTTC
CDR3 protein: CASSYNREGAQNIQYF

J gene: TRBJ2-7
CDR3 length: 16
clone size: many
D gene: TRBD2
V gene: TRBV12-3/TRBV12-4
CDR3 DNA: TGTGCCAGCAGTACCCGGAGCGGGGGAAACAGATACGAGCAGTACTTC
CDR3 protein: CASSTRSGGNRYEQYF

J gene: TRBJ2-5
CDR3 length: 13
clone size: many
D gene: -
V gene: TRBV20-1
CDR3 DNA: TGCAGTGCTAGGGCGGGGCGGGGTGTGACCCAGTACTTC
CDR3 protein: CSARAGRGVTQYF

J gene: TRBJ1-2
CDR3 length: 15
clone size: many
D gene: TRBD1
V gene: TRBV7-2
CDR3 DNA: TGTGCCAGCAGCCCGGACAGGGGGCGTACCTTTGGCTACACCTTC
CDR3 protein: CASSPDRGRTFGYTF

J gene: TRBJ1-1
CDR3 length: 16
clone size: many
D gene: -
V gene: TRBV15
CDR3 DNA: TGTGCCACCAGCAGAGATGTCGCAGGGGCAGGCGGGAAAGCTTTCTTT
CDR3 protein: CATSRDVAGAGGKAFF

J gene: TRBJ2-1
CDR3 length: 15
clone size: many
D gene: TRBD2
V gene: TRBV20-1
CDR3 DNA: TGCAGTGCCGAGCCCCAGCGGGGGTACTACAATGAGCAGTTCTTC
CDR3 protein: CSAEPQRGYYNEQFF

J gene: TRBJ1-2
CDR3 length: 13
clone size: many
D gene: -
V gene: TRBV10-3
CDR3 DNA: TGTGCCATCAGTGAGGGTACATTCTATGGCTACACCTTC
CDR3 protein: CAISEGTFYGYTF

J gene: TRBJ2-1
CDR3 length: 15
clone size: many
D gene: TRBD2
V gene: TRBV24-1
CDR3 DNA: TGTGCCACCAGTGACCCTAGCGGGGGGGCCCAGGAGCAGTTCTTC
CDR3 protein: CATSDPSGGAQEQFF

J gene: TRBJ2-3
CDR3 length: 15
clone size: many
D gene: -
V gene: TRBV19
CDR3 DNA: TGTGCCAGTAGTGGCACAGAGGCTAGCACAGATACGCAGTATTTT
CDR3 protein: CASSGTEASTDTQYF

J gene: TRBJ1-1
CDR3 length: 14
clone size: -
D gene: -
V gene: TRBV5-4
CDR3 DNA: TGTGCCAGCAGCGCGGACAGAGAGAACACTGAAGCTTTCTTT
CDR3 protein: CASSADRENTEAFF

J gene: TRBJ1-5
CDR3 length: 15
clone size: -
D gene: -
V gene: TRBV6-2/TRBV6-3
CDR3 DNA: TGTGCCAGCAGTTACTCGCAAGTTAGCAATCAGCCCCAGCATTTT
CDR3 protein: CASSYSQVSNQPQHF

J gene: TRBJ1-1
CDR3 length: 14
clone size: many
D gene: -
V gene: TRBV7-3
CDR3 DNA: TGTGCCAGCAGCTTGGGCGGGTCGAACACTGAAGCTTTCTTT
CDR3 protein: CASSLGGSNTEAFF

J gene: TRBJ2-3
CDR3 length: 16
clone size: few
D gene: TRBD1
V gene: TRBV6-6
CDR3 DNA: TGTGCCAGCAGTCCCGGACAGGCACGTAGCACAGATACGCAGTATTTT
CDR3 protein: CASSPGQARSTDTQYF

J gene: TRBJ1-6
CDR3 length: 15
clone size: many
D gene: -
V gene: TRBV4-3
CDR3 DNA: TGCGCCAGCAGCCGGGGTACAGGGTTGGAATCACCCCTCCACTTT
CDR3 protein: CASSRGTGLESPLHF

J gene: TRBJ2-5
CDR3 length: 17
clone size: many
D gene: TRBD1
V gene: TRBV6-1
CDR3 DNA: TGTGCCAGCAGCCATAGGGGGCCCAGCCCGAACCAAGAGACCCAGTACTTC
CDR3 protein: CASSHRGPSPNQETQYF

J gene: TRBJ2-5
CDR3 length: 16
clone size: many
D gene: TRBD1
V gene: TRBV7-6
CDR3 DNA: TGTGCCAGCAGCTTATGGGGACAGGGGGTCCAAGAGACCCAGTACTTC
CDR3 protein: CASSLWGQGVQETQYF

J gene: TRBJ2-7
CDR3 length: 13
clone size: many
D gene: TRBD1
V gene: TRBV19
CDR3 DNA: TGTGCCAGTACGAACAGGGGATCCTACGAGCAGTACTTC
CDR3 protein: CASTNRGSYEQYF

J gene: TRBJ2-1
CDR3 length: 14
clone size: many
D gene: TRBD1
V gene: TRBV7-2
CDR3 DNA: TGTGCCAGCAGCTCTCCGGGACAGCACAATGAGCAGTTCTTC
CDR3 protein: CASSSPGQHNEQFF

J gene: TRBJ2-3
CDR3 length: 13
clone size: many
D gene: TRBD2
V gene: TRBV20-1
CDR3 DNA: TGCAGTGCTACTGAGCGGGGGCGAGATACGCAGTATTTT
CDR3 protein: CSATERGRDTQYF

J gene: TRBJ1-6
CDR3 length: 13
clone size: many
D gene: -
V gene: TRBV18
CDR3 DNA: TGTGCCAGCTCACCAGGGGATAGGTCACCCCTCCACTTT
CDR3 protein: CASSPGDRSPLHF